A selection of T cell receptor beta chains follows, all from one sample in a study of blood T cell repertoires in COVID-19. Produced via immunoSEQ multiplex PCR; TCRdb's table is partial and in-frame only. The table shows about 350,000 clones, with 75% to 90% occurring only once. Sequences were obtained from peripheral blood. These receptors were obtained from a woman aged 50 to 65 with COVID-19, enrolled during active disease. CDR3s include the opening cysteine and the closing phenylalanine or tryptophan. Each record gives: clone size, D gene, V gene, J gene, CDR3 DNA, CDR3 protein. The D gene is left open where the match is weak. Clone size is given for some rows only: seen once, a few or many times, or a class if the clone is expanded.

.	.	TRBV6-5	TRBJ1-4	TGTGCCAGCAGTTACAGGGGCGCGAGTGAAAAACTGTTTTTT	CASSYRGASEKLFF
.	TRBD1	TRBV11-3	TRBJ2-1	TGTGCCAGCAGCAAACAGGGGGGTGAGCAGTTCTTC	CASSKQGGEQFF
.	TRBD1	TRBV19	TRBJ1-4	TGTGCCAGTAGGGCCTTTTTGGGAACAGGGGCTAATGAAAAACTGTTTTTT	CASRAFLGTGANEKLFF
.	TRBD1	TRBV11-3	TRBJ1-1	TGTGCCAGCAGCCAACGACAGGGGGGAACTGAAGCTTTCTTT	CASSQRQGGTEAFF
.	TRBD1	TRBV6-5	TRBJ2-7	TGTGCCAGCAGCGCGAGGGACAGCTCCTACGAGCAGTACTTC	CASSARDSSYEQYF
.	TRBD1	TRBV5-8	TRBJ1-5	TGTGCCAGCAGCTTGGCCAAGACAGGGGTCAATCAGCCCCAGCATTTT	CASSLAKTGVNQPQHF
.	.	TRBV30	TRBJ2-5	TGTGCCTGGAGTCCGGGACTCCAAGAGACCCAGTACTTC	CAWSPGLQETQYF
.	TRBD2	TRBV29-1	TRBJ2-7	TGCAGCGTTGCACTAGCGGGAGTGTTTGAGCAGTACTTC	CSVALAGVFEQYF
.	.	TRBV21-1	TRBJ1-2	TGTGCCAGCAGCCCAGGGGAGGGGCTGTCCGGCTACACCTTC	CASSPGEGLSGYTF
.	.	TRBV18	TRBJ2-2	TGTGCCAGCTCACCCGGGGGTCTCGGTTCCACCGGGGAGCTGTTTTTT	CASSPGGLGSTGELFF
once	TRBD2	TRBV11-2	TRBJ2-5	TGTGCCAGCAGCTTAGAAGGACTAGCGGGAGGGGGTCGAGAGACCCAGTACTTC	CASSLEGLAGGGRETQYF
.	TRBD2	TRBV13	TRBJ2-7	TGTGCCAGCAGCTTAACCCGAGCGGGAGCCTACGAGCAGTACTTC	CASSLTRAGAYEQYF
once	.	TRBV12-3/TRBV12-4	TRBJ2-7	TGTGCCAGCAACTACAGGTTGCTGGGCGAGCAGTACTTC	CASNYRLLGEQYF
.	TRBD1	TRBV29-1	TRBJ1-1	TGCAGCGGAGCGAAACAGGGGTTTCCTGAAGCTTTCTTT	CSGAKQGFPEAFF
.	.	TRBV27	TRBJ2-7	TGTGCCAGCAGTCCCCTCCCTGGAGGGCCCCTAGGATACGAGCAGTACTTC	CASSPLPGGPLGYEQYF
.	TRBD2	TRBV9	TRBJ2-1	TGTGCCAGCACCAGACTAGCGGGAGGCTCCTACAATGAGCAGTTCTTC	CASTRLAGGSYNEQFF
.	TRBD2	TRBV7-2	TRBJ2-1	TGTGCCAGCAGCTCCCAGGGACTAGCGGGCGGGCCGGTTGAGCAGTTCTTC	CASSSQGLAGGPVEQFF
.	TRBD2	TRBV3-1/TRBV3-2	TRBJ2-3	TGTGCCAGCAGTCTCGGACTAGCGGGACCCCGCACAGATACGCAGTATTTT	CASSLGLAGPRTDTQYF
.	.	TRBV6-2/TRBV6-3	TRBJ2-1	TGTGCCAGCAGCACTCCCAGACTATACAATGAGCAGTTCTTC	CASSTPRLYNEQFF
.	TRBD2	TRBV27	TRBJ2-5	TGTGCCAGCAGTCCTGGACTAGCGGATCAAGAGACCCAGTACTTC	CASSPGLADQETQYF
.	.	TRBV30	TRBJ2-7	TGTGCCTGGAGAATAACATCCGCCGCCTACGAGCAGTACTTC	CAWRITSAAYEQYF
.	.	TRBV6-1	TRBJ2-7	TGTGCCAGCAGTGAAGCAACTAGGACGGGCTACGAGCAGTACTTC	CASSEATRTGYEQYF
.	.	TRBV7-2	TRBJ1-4	TGTGCCAGCAGCTTTTCGACAGATAGAAAACTGTTTTTT	CASSFSTDRKLFF
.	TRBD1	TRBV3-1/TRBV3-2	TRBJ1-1	TGTGCCAGCAGCCACGGACAGGGGAGAAGTGAAGCTTTCTTT	CASSHGQGRSEAFF
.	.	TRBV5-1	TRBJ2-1	TGCGCCAGCAGCTTGGACAGGCGCTACAATGAGCAGTTCTTC	CASSLDRRYNEQFF
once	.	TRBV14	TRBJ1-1	TGTGCCAGCAGCCATCCTCGATTCCGGGGAGACACTGAAGCTTTCTTT	CASSHPRFRGDTEAFF
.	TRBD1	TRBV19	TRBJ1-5	TGTGCCAGTAGTTTCCTCGACAGGGACAATCAGCCCCAGCATTTT	CASSFLDRDNQPQHF
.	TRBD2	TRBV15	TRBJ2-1	TGTGCCACCAGCAGAGTACTAGCGGGGAACAATGAGCAGTTCTTC	CATSRVLAGNNEQFF
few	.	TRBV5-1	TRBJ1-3	TGCGCCAGCAGCATGAGTCCGACAGCCTCCTCTGGAAACACCATATATTTT	CASSMSPTASSGNTIYF
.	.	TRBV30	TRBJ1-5	TGTGCCTGGAGTGTGGGAGGGATCGGTCAGCCCCAGCATTTT	CAWSVGGIGQPQHF
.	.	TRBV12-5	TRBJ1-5	TGTGCTAGTGGTTTGGGGACAAGTTATAGCAATCAGCCCCAGCATTTT	CASGLGTSYSNQPQHF
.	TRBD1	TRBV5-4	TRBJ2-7	TGTGCCAGCAGCCCGTGGACAGGGGGGTACGAGCAGTACTTC	CASSPWTGGYEQYF
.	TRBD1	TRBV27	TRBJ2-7	TGTGCCAGCAGTTGGACAGGGTCCGAGCAGTACTTC	CASSWTGSEQYF
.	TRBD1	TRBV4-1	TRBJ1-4	TGCGCCAGCAGCCAAGATCGACAGAACAGGGGTAATGAAAAACTGTTTTTT	CASSQDRQNRGNEKLFF
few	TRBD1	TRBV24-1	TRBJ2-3	TGTGCCACCAGTGATTTGCAAGGGGGCTTGACAGATACGCAGTATTTT	CATSDLQGGLTDTQYF
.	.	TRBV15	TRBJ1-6	TGTGCCACCAGCAGGGTACAGGGTGACTCACCCCTCCACTTT	CATSRVQGDSPLHF
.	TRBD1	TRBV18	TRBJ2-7	TGTGCCAGCTCAGCAGGACAGGGTACCTACGAGCAGTACTTC	CASSAGQGTYEQYF
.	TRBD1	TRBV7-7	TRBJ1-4	TGTGCTAGCAGCCCCGACAGGGGGGAAAAACTGTTTTTT	CASSPDRGEKLFF
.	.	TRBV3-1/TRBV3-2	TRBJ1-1	TGTGCCAGCAGCCGTCTCCCCTACCTCATGAACACTGAAGCTTTCTTT	CASSRLPYLMNTEAFF
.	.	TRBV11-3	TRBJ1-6	TGTGCCAGCAGCCAACTTCTTAATTCACCCCTCCACTTT	CASSQLLNSPLHF
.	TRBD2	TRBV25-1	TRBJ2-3	TGTGCCAGCAGTGATCACACACTAGCGGCCCGCACAGATACGCAGTATTTT	CASSDHTLAARTDTQYF